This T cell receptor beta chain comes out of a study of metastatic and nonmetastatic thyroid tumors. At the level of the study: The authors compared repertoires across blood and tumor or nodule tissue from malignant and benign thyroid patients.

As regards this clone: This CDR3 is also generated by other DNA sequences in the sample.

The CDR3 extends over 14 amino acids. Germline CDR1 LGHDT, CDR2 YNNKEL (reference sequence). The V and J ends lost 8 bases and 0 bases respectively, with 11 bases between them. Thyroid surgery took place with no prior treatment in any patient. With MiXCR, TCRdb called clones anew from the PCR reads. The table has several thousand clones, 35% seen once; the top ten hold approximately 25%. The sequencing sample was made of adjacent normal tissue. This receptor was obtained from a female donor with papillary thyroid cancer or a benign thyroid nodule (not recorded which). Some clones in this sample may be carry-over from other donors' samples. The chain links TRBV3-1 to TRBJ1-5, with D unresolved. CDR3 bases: TGTGCCAGCTCACTCGGGAATAGCAATCAGCCCCAGCATTTT. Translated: CASSLGNSNQPQHF. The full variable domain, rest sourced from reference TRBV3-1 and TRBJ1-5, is DTAVSQTPKYLVTQMGNDKSIKCEQNLGHDTMYWYKQDSKKFLKIMFSYNNKELIINETVPNRFSPKSPDKAHLNLHINSLELGDSAVYFCASSLGNSNQPQHFGDGTRLSIL.